Sequencing of this T cell receptor (beta chain) was carried out in a study of identical twins. The CDR3 length is 15 residues. Germline values: CDR1 LNHNV, CDR2 YYDKDF (reference sequence). The ends were cut back, 0 bases at V and 2 bases at J, with 10 bases in the middle. TCRdb processed the 5' RACE reads anew with MiXCR; each CDR3 protein has one entry. The repertoire has 570,000 or so distinct CDR3 sequences, roughly 9.5% of them found once; the top ten carry roughly 3.2%. This clonotype was detected many times. The same specimen was also included in a second study, on yellow fever vaccine responses in identical twins.

This chain connects TRBV15 to TRBJ2-5; D uncertain. Sequences were obtained from PBMCs. The source of this sequence is a woman aged 18-29 years in good health. CDR3 in DNA: TGTGCCACCAGCAGAGATAAGGGATTACAAGAGACCCAGTACTTC. Translated, it gives CATSRDKGLQETQYF.